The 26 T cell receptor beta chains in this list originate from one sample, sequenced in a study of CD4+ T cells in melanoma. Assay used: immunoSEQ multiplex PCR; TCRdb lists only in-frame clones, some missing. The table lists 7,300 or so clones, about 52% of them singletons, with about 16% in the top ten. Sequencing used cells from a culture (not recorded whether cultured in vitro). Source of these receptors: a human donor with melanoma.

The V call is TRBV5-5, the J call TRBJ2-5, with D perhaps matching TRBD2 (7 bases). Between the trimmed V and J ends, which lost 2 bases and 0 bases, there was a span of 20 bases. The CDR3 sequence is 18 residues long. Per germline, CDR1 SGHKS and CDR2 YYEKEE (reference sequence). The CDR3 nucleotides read TGTGCCAGCAGCTTACTCCTTAGCGCGGGGGCCTACCAAGAGACCCAGTACTTC. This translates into CASSLLLSAGAYQETQYF.

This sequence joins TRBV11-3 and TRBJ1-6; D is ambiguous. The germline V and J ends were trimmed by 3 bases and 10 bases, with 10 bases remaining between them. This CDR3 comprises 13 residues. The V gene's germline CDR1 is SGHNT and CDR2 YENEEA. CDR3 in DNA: TGTGCCAGCAGCTTGGAAGTGGGCTCACCCCTCCACTTT. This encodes CASSLEVGSPLHF.

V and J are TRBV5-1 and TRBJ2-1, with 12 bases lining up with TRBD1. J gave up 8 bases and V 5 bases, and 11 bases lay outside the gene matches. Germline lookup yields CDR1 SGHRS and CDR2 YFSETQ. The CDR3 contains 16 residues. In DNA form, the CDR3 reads TGCGCCAGCAGTTTGCAACCGGGACAGGGGGCCTATGAGCAGTTCTTC. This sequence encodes CASSLQPGQGAYEQFF.

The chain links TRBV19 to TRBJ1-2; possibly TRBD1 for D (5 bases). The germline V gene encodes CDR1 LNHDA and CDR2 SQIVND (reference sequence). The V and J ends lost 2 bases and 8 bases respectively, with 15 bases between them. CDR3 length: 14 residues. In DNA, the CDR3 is TGTGCCAGTAGTATACGCCGGGGCCCGAAGGGCTACACCTTC. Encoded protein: CASSIRRGPKGYTF.

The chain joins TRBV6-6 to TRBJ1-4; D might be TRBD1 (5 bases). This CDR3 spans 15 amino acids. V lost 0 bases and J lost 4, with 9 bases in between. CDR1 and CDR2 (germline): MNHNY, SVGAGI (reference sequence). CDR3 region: CASSYSKGSNEKLFF. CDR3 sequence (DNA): TGTGCCAGCAGTTACTCGAAGGGGAGTAATGAAAAACTGTTTTTT.

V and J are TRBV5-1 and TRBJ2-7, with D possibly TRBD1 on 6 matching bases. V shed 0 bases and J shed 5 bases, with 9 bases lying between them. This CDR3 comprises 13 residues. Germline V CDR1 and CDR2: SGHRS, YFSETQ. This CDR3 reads CASSLGQVDEQYF. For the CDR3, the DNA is TGCGCCAGCAGCTTGGGACAGGTCGACGAGCAGTACTTC.

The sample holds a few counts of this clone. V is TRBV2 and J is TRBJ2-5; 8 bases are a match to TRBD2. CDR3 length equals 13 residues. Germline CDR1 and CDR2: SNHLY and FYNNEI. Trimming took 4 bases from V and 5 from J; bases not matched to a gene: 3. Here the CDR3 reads CASSGPSGETQYF. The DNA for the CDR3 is TGTGCCAGCAGTGGGCCTAGCGGGGAGACCCAGTACTTC.

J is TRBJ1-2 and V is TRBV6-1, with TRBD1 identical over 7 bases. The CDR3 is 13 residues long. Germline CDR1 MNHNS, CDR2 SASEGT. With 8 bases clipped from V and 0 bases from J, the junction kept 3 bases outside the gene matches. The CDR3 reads CASPGQSNYGYTF. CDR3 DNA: TGTGCCAGCCCGGGACAGTCTAACTATGGCTACACCTTC.

CDR3 nucleotides: TGTGCCTGGAGTGCTTCGGGACACTACGAGCAGTACTTC. Residues: CAWSASGHYEQYF. The chain employs TRBV30 and TRBJ2-7; D possibly corresponds to TRBD1 (6 bases). CDR1 and CDR2 from the germline V gene are GTSNPN and SVGIG (reference sequence). V was pared by 1 base and J by 3 bases, with 10 bases between. The CDR3 has 13 residues.

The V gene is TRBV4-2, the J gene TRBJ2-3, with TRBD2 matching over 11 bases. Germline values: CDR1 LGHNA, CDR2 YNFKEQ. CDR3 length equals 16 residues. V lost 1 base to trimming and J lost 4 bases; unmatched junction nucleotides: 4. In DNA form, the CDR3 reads TGTGCCAGCAGCCAAGTCTTAGCGGGGGGGCCAGATACGCAGTATTTT. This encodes CASSQVLAGGPDTQYF.

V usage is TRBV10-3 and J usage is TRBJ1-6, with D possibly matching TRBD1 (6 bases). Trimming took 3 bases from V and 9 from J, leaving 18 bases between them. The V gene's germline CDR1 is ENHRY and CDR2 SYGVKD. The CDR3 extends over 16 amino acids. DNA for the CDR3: TGTGCCATCAGTGAAGTCGGGGGGGGCCCTACTTCACCCCTCCACTTT. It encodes CAISEVGGGPTSPLHF.

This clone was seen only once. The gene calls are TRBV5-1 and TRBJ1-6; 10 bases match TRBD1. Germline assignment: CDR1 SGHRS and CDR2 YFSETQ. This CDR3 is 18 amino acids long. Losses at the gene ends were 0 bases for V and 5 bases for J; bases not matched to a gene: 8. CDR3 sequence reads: CASSLAGGQGLNNSPLHF. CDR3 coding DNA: TGCGCCAGCAGCTTGGCCGGGGGACAGGGGCTAAATAATTCACCCCTCCACTTT.

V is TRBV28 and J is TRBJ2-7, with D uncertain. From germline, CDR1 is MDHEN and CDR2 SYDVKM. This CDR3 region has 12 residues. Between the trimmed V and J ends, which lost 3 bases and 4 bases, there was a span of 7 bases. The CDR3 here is CASSFVEYEQYF. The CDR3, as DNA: TGTGCCAGCAGTTTTGTGGAATACGAGCAGTACTTC.

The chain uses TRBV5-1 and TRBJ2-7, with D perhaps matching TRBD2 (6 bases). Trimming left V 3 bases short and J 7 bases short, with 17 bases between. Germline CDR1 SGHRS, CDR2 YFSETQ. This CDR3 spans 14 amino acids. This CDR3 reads CASSSPPGLPEQYF. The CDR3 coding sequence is TGCGCCAGCAGCTCGCCCCCGGGACTCCCAGAGCAGTACTTC.

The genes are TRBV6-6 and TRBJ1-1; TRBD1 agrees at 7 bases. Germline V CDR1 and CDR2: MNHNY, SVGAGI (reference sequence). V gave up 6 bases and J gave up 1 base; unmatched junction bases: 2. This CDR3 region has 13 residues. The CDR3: CASRAGGNTEAFF. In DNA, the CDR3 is TGTGCCAGCAGGGCAGGGGGGAACACTGAAGCTTTCTTT.

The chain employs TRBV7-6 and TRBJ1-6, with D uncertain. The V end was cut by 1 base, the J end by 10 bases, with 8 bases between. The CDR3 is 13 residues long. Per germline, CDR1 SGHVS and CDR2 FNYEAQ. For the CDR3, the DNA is TGTGCCAGCAGCTTAGGTGTAGGATCACCCCTCCACTTT. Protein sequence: CASSLGVGSPLHF.

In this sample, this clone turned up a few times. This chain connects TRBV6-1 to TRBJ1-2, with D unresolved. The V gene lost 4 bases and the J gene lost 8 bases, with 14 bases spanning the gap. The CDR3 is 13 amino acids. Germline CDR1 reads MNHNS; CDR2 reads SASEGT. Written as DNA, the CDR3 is TGTGCCAGCAGTGTATCCGTGACGAGGGGCTACACCTTC. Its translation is CASSVSVTRGYTF.

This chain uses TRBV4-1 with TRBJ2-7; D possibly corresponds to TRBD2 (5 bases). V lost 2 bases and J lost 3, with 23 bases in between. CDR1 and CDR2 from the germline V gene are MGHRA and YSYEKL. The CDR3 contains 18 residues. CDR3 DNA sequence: TGCGCCAGCAGCCAATTACCATTTATAGGGAGTCGGGACTACGAGCAGTACTTC. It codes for CASSQLPFIGSRDYEQYF.

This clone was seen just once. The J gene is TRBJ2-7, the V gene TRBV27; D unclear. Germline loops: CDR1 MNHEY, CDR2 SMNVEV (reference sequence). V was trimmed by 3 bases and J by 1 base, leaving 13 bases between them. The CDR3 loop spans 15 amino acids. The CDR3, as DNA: TGTGCCAGCAGTTTTAGGTTGCGTCCTTCCTACGAGCAGTACTTC. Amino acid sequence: CASSFRLRPSYEQYF.

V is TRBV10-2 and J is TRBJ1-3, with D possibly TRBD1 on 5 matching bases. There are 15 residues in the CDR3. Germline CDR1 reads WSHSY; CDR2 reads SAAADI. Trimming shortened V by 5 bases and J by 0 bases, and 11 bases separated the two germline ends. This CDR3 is CASSPWGGSGNTIYF. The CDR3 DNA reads TGCGCCAGCAGTCCCTGGGGGGGCTCTGGAAACACCATATATTTT.

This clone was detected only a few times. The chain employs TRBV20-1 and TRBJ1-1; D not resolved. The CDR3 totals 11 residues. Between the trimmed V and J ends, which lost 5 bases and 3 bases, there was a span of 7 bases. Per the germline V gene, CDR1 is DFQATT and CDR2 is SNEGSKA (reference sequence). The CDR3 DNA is TGCAGTGCTCCCAGAGACACTGAAGCTTTCTTT. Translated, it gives CSAPRDTEAFF.

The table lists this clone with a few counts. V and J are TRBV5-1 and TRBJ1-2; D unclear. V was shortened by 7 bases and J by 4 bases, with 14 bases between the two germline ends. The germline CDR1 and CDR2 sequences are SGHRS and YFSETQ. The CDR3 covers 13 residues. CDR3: CASGSAGSYGYTF. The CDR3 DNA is TGCGCCAGCGGGTCTGCGGGGAGCTATGGCTACACCTTC. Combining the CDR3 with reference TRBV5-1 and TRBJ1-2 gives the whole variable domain KAGVTQTPRYLIKTRGQQVTLSCSPISGHRSVSWYQQTPGQGLQFLFEYFSETQRNKGNFPGRFSGRQFSNSRSEMNVSTLELGDSALYLCASGSAGSYGYTFGSGTRLTVV.

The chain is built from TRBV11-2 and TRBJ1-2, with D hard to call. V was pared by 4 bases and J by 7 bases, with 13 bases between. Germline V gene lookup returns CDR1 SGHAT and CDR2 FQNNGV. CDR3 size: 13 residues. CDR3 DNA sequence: TGTGCCAGCAGCTCCCTATCGCAGCGTGGCTACACCTTC. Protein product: CASSSLSQRGYTF.

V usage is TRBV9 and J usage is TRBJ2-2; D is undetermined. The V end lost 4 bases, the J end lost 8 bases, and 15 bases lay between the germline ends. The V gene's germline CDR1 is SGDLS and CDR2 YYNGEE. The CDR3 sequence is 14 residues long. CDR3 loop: CASSTRALRGELFF. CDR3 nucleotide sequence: TGTGCCAGCAGCACTCGGGCCCTGAGGGGGGAGCTGTTTTTT.

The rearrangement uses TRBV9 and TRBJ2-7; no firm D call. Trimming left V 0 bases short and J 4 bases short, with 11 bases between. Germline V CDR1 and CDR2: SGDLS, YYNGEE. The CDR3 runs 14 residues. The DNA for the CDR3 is TGTGCCAGCAGCGTAGACGTGTCGGGTTACGAGCAGTACTTC. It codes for CASSVDVSGYEQYF.

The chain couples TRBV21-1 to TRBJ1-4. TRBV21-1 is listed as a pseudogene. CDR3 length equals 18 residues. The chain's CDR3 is CASSKEREGVHTNEKLFF. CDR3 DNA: TGTGCCAGCAGCAAAGAGAGAGAGGGAGTGCACACTAATGAAAAACTGTTTTTT.